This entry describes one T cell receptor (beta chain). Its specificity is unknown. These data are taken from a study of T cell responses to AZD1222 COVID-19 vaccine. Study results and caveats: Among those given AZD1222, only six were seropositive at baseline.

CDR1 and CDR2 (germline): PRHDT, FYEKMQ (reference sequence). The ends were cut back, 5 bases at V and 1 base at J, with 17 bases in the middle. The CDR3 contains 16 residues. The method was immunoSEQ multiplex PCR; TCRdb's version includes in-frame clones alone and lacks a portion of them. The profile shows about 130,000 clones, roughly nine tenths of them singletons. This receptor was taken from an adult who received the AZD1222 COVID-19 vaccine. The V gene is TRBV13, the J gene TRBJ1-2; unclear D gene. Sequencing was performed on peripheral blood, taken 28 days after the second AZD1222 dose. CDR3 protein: CASSPPGPPFNYGYTF. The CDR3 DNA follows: TGTGCCAGCAGCCCGCCGGGCCCACCATTTAACTATGGCTACACCTTC.